Presented here are 12 T cell receptor beta chains from one specimen sequenced in a study of monozygotic twins with inflammatory bowel disease. TCRdb derives one entry per CDR3 protein from the 5' RACE reads, leaving out DNA. This table holds under 350,000 distinct CDR3 sequences. Sequencing was performed on blood. These TCRs come from a human donor with ulcerative colitis or Crohn's disease, or a healthy co-twin of an affected twin (not recorded which).

The CDR3 reads CASSQDSPYGSPLHF. This chain uses TRBV6-1 with TRBJ1-6; TCRdb reports TRBD1, a call that lacks DNA to check it against. Per the germline V gene, CDR1 is MNHNS and CDR2 is SASEGT. The CDR3 totals 15 residues.

The CDR3 loop is CASSQGPIPYNEQFF. The chain is built from TRBV3-1 and TRBJ2-1; TCRdb selects TRBD1, and the lack of DNA leaves this call unchecked. The length of the CDR3 is 15 residues. CDR1 is LGHDT and CDR2 is YNNKEL in the germline V gene (reference sequence).

This chain connects TRBV9 to TRBJ1-1; the TCRdb call, TRBD1, lacks DNA for checking. This CDR3 region has 14 residues. CDR1 is SGDLS and CDR2 is YYNGEE in the germline V gene. CDR3 sequence reads: CASSAQVPGTEAFF.

The chain uses TRBV5-1 and TRBJ2-3; absent DNA, TCRdb's TRBD2 call cannot be checked. CDR3 length: 15 amino acids. Germline assignment: CDR1 SGHRS and CDR2 YFSETQ. The CDR3 spells CASSFILGPTDTQYF.

This chain connects TRBV5-5 to TRBJ2-2; TCRdb designates TRBD1, a call that cannot be tested without DNA. The germline CDR1 and CDR2 sequences are SGHKS and YYEKEE (reference sequence). The length of the CDR3 is 16 residues. CDR3 amino acids: CATTLRGGPNTGELFF.

This chain uses TRBV20-1 with TRBJ1-5. CDR3 length equals 15 residues. In germline, CDR1 is DFQATT, CDR2 SNEGSKA (reference sequence). The CDR3 loop is CSARMPQYSNQPQHF.

Here the CDR3 reads CSVEGQGVTGANVLTF. The J gene is TRBJ2-6, the V gene TRBV29-1; TCRdb reports TRBD1, a call that lacks DNA to check it against. Germline values: CDR1 SQVTM, CDR2 ANQGSEA. This CDR3 is 16 amino acids long.

The rearrangement joins TRBV19 to TRBJ1-6; checking the TCRdb D call of TRBD1 is not possible without DNA. This CDR3 contains 17 residues. Germline V CDR1 and CDR2: LNHDA, SQIVND (reference sequence). The CDR3: CASSISSGAYYNSPLHF.

The rearrangement uses TRBV6-2 or TRBV6-3 and TRBJ2-2. Germline CDR1 reads MNHEY; CDR2 reads SVGEGT. The CDR3 totals 13 residues. The CDR3 is CASSYSNTGELFF.

The chain uses TRBV7-2 and TRBJ2-7; without DNA, the TCRdb call of TRBD1 cannot be checked. The CDR3 loop spans 15 amino acids. The germline V gene encodes CDR1 SGHTA and CDR2 FQGNSA. The CDR3 here is CASSPGQGGSYEQYF.

This sequence joins TRBV7-6 and TRBJ2-3; absent DNA, TCRdb's TRBD2 call cannot be checked. Germline V gene lookup returns CDR1 SGHVS and CDR2 FNYEAQ. The CDR3 contains 15 residues. The chain's CDR3 is CASSPLVLPTDTQYF.

The chain has TRBV28 and TRBJ2-2; TCRdb lists TRBD2, though no DNA is available to test this call. Germline V lookup: CDR1 MDHEN, CDR2 SYDVKM. This CDR3 has 20 residues. The CDR3 region is CASSFRGPKKEAANTGELFF.